This TCR beta chain derives from a study of T cell responses to AZD1222 COVID-19 vaccine. Clones were read by immunoSEQ multiplex PCR, and TCRdb kept only the in-frame ones, dropping some. In the table there are 64,000 or so clones, roughly 84% of which are singletons. Study-wide points: The donor group comprised mostly white British people and more females; the analysis possibly underestimated clonal diversity.

V shed 4 bases, J shed 4 bases, and the junction held 9 bases outside the gene matches. This CDR3 spans 15 amino acids. CDR1 and CDR2 from the germline V gene are SGHRS and YFSETQ. This clone was recorded a few times. Its target is unknown. The sample was peripheral blood, taken on day 0 of AZD1222 vaccination. The chain uses TRBV5-1 and TRBJ1-2, with TRBD1 matching over 8 bases. The receptor was derived from an adult in good health. CDR3 nucleotide sequence: TGCGCCAGCAGCGCGTCAGGGGGCGCCGGCTATGGCTACACCTTC. It is translated as CASSASGGAGYGYTF. The variable domain in full, completed from reference TRBV5-1 and TRBJ1-2, reads KAGVTQTPRYLIKTRGQQVTLSCSPISGHRSVSWYQQTPGQGLQFLFEYFSETQRNKGNFPGRFSGRQFSNSRSEMNVSTLELGDSALYLCASSASGGAGYGYTFGSGTRLTVV.